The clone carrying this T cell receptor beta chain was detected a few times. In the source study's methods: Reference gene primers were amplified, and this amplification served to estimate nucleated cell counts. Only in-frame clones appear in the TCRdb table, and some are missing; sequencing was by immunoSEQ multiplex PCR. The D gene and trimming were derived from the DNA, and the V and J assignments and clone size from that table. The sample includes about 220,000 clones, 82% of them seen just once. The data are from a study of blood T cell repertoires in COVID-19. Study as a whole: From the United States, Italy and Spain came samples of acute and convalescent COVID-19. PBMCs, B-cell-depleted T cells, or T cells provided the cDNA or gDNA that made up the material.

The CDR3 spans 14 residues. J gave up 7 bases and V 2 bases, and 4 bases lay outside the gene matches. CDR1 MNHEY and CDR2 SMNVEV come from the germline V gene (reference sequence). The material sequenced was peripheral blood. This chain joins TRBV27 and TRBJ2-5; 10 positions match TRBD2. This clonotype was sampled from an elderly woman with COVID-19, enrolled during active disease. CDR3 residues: CASSLLGLATTQYF. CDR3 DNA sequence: TGTGCCAGCAGTTTACTGGGACTAGCGACGACCCAGTACTTC.